Described below is a single T cell receptor (beta chain) sequence and its context. The antigen is not known. Only in-frame clones appear in the TCRdb table, and some are missing; sequencing was by immunoSEQ multiplex PCR. The data show more than 25,000 clones, approximately 93% seen once. This record belongs to a study of graft-versus-host responses after intestinal transplantation. Study-wide background: All recipients were given anti-thymocyte globulin induction, and tacrolimus and steroids were then administered for around three years.

CDR3 length equals 13 residues. CDR1 and CDR2 (germline): SGHTA, FQGTGA. The V gene lost 0 bases and the J gene lost 1 base, with 3 bases spanning the gap. Study conclusions and caveats: GvH clones surfaced in recipient marrow, some emerging earlier in ileum or blood.

The source is a human patient who received an intestinal transplant, so some T cells may come from the graft donor. The genes are TRBV7-3 and TRBJ1-1; no reliable D call. Sequenced material: PBMCs, taken 18 days after transplant. The CDR3 nucleotides read TGTGCCAGCAGCTTAACAGGGAACACTGAAGCTTTCTTT. Translated: CASSLTGNTEAFF.